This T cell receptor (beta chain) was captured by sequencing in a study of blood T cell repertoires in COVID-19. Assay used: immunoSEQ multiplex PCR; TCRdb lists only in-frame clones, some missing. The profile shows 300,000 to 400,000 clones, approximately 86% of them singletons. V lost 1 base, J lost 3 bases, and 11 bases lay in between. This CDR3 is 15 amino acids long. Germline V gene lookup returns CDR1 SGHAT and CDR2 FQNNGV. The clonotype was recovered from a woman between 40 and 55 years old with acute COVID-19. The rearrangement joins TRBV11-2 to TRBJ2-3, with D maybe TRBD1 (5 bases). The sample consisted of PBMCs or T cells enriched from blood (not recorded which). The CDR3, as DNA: TGTGCCAGCAGCTTAGCGGGCAGGACAACAGATACGCAGTATTTT. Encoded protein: CASSLAGRTTDTQYF.